These 12 T cell receptor beta chains were sequenced from one sample in a study of control samples from healthy donors and cancer patients. This table comes from immunoSEQ multiplex PCR, and its TCRdb copy is limited to in-frame clones, with some not included. This table holds under 150,000 clones, around 87% found once. Sequencing was carried out using blood. These receptors all come from a man in his forties in good health.

The V call is TRBV7-8, the J call TRBJ1-1; TRBD1 aligns across 7 bases. Germline CDR1 reads SGHVS; CDR2 reads FQNEAQ. V was clipped by 0 bases and J by 6 bases; unmatched bases: 10. The CDR3 length is 16 residues. The CDR3 here is CASSLAALVQGSEAFF. The CDR3, as DNA: TGTGCCAGCAGCTTAGCGGCCCTGGTACAGGGGTCTGAAGCTTTCTTT.

The chain uses TRBV6-1 and TRBJ2-3, with D possibly being TRBD2 (6 bases). Germline loops: CDR1 MNHNS, CDR2 SASEGT. V lost 4 bases and J 1 base, leaving 15 bases between the germline ends. This CDR3 is built from 16 residues. CDR3 residues: CASSGGLLSGTDTQYF. CDR3 nucleotides: TGTGCCAGCAGTGGGGGACTGTTGAGTGGCACAGATACGCAGTATTTT.

The gene calls are TRBV30 and TRBJ1-5; perhaps TRBD1 as D (5 bases). Germline V gives CDR1 GTSNPN, CDR2 SVGIG (reference sequence). There are 13 residues in the CDR3. The V end lost 2 bases, the J end lost 4 bases, and 9 bases lay between the germline ends. Here the CDR3 reads CAWSWQGNQPQHF. The DNA for the CDR3 is TGTGCCTGGAGTTGGCAGGGAAATCAGCCCCAGCATTTT.

The chain is built from TRBV11-3 and TRBJ2-3; either TRBD1 or TRBD2 may supply D (5 bases each). This CDR3 spans 15 amino acids. Germline CDR1 is SGHNT and CDR2 is YENEEA. With 10 bases removed from V and 1 base from J, the gap between germline ends came to 18 bases. CDR3 sequence (DNA): TGTGCCACCACAGCAAAGACGGGACGCACAGATACGCAGTATTTT. It codes for CATTAKTGRTDTQYF. Drawing the rest from reference TRBV11-3 and TRBJ2-3, the complete variable domain is EAGVVQSPRYKIIEKKQPVAFWCNPISGHNTLYWYLQNLGQGPELLIRYENEEAVDDSQLPKDRFSAERLKGVDSTLKIQPAELGDSAVYLCATTAKTGRTDTQYFGPGTRLTVL.

J is TRBJ2-1 and V is TRBV7-2; D may be TRBD2 (5 bases). V lost 5 bases and J lost 7, with 21 bases in between. This CDR3 region has 16 residues. Looked up from germline, CDR1 is SGHTA and CDR2 is FQGNSA. CDR3: CASSTWRPVTGNEQFF. The CDR3 nucleotides are TGTGCCAGCAGCACCTGGAGGCCGGTTACGGGTAATGAGCAGTTCTTC.

This clone was recorded a few times. The chain combines TRBV4-3 with TRBJ2-5; D is unclear. The CDR3 consists of 13 residues. With 0 bases removed from V and 7 bases from J, the gap between germline ends came to 9 bases. Germline assignment: CDR1 LGHNA and CDR2 YSLEER. CDR3 in DNA: TGCGCCAGCAGCCAAGAGAATTGGGGGACCCAGTACTTC. It translates to CASSQENWGTQYF.

The genes are TRBV30 and TRBJ2-7, with TRBD2 as a possible D gene (6 bases). Trimming shortened V by 4 bases and J by 6 bases, and 22 bases separated the two germline ends. The V gene's germline CDR1 is GTSNPN and CDR2 SVGIG (reference sequence). CDR3 size: 15 residues. The CDR3 reads CAWTVPRGIMGEQYF. DNA of the CDR3: TGTGCCTGGACGGTCCCTCGGGGGATCATGGGCGAGCAGTACTTC.

This rearrangement joins TRBV2 to TRBJ2-5; D possibly corresponds to TRBD1 (5 bases). From germline, CDR1 is SNHLY and CDR2 FYNNEI. CDR3 length: 11 residues. With 2 bases removed from V and 7 bases from J, the gap between germline ends came to 5 bases. CDR3 DNA sequence: TGTGCCAGCAGTGAAAGGGGGACCCAGTACTTC. Its translation: CASSERGTQYF.

This clone was recorded only once. This chain connects TRBV9 to TRBJ1-6; a possible D gene is TRBD1 (6 bases). The germline V and J ends were trimmed by 3 bases and 5 bases, with 9 bases remaining between them. The V gene's germline CDR1 is SGDLS and CDR2 YYNGEE. The CDR3 consists of 14 residues. The CDR3 reads CASSARQDNSPLHF. CDR3 nucleotides: TGTGCCAGCAGCGCAAGACAGGATAATTCACCCCTCCACTTT.

CDR3 nucleotides: TGTGCCAGCTCACCTGGACTGCCCCCGGCAGATACGCAGTATTTT. This gives the protein CASSPGLPPADTQYF. The chain carries TRBV18 and TRBJ2-3; possibly TRBD2 for D (5 bases). The CDR3 has 15 residues. V was clipped by 3 bases and J by 4 bases, with 14 bases between them. Germline V gene sequence: CDR1 KGHSH, CDR2 LQKENI.

J is TRBJ2-5 and V is TRBV9; TRBD1 aligns across 10 bases. The CDR3 is 14 residues long. After removal of 7 bases from V and 5 bases from J, the junction contained 8 bases not matched to a gene. From germline, CDR1 is SGDLS and CDR2 YYNGEE. As DNA, the CDR3 is TGTGCCAGCTTTCCGGGACAGGGGAGGGAGACCCAGTACTTC. The encoded protein is CASFPGQGRETQYF.

This clone has at least ten counts. The CDR3 DNA reads TGTGCCAGCCGCACGGACAGGGTACCTAACTATGGCTACACCTTC. Residues: CASRTDRVPNYGYTF. The V call is TRBV19, the J call TRBJ1-2; 8 bases agree with TRBD1. V shed 9 bases and J 0 bases; nucleotides not matched to a gene: 9. The V gene's germline CDR1 is LNHDA and CDR2 SQIVND (reference sequence). The CDR3 loop spans 15 amino acids.